Listed here are 30 T cell receptor beta chains from one sample, sequenced in a study of regulatory T cells in long-lasting Graves disease. TCR beta libraries were built with iRepertoire HTBI primers and Arm-PCR of CDR3 regions. TCRdb analysed the multiplex PCR reads with MiXCR anew, one entry per CDR3 protein. The table records about 440,000 distinct CDR3 sequences, more than 12% of them present only once. Time point defined: newly diagnosed GD, antithyroid drugs for less than 3 months. Researchers made the TCR library from RNA that was extracted from PBMCs. These records were also assigned to another study, of T cells in Graves' hyperthyroidism and ophthalmopathy.

The sequenced sample was peripheral blood mononuclear cells (PBMCs), obtained at new diagnosis, from a patient treated with antithyroid drugs. The receptor source for this set is a woman aged 30 to 39 with Graves disease.

This clonotype was seen many times. The rearrangement uses TRBV3-1 and TRBJ2-3; 7 bases are shared with TRBD1. V shed 2 bases and J 5 bases; nucleotides not matched to a gene: 7. The CDR3 extends over 15 amino acids. Germline CDR1 LGHDT, CDR2 YNNKEL (reference sequence). The CDR3 here is CASSQNRGRLDTQYF. The CDR3 DNA is TGTGCCAGCAGCCAAAATAGGGGGCGATTAGATACGCAGTATTTT.

This clonotype was observed many times. The rearrangement uses TRBV11-3 and TRBJ2-1; TRBD2 matches at 8 bases. The CDR3 length is 14 residues. From germline, CDR1 is SGHNT and CDR2 YENEEA. Trimming removed 5 bases from V and 8 bases from J; junction bases left unmatched: 8. CDR3 coding DNA: TGTGCCAGCAGCCGGCAGCGGGAGACAGATGAGCAGTTCTTC. Amino acids: CASSRQRETDEQFF.

This clonotype showed up just a few times. V is TRBV4-1 and J is TRBJ2-1; D is perhaps TRBD1 (6 bases). CDR3 length: 14 amino acids. V lost 0 bases and J lost 4, with 7 bases in between. The V gene's germline CDR1 is MGHRA and CDR2 YSYEKL. CDR3 protein: CASSQEGAYNEQFF. CDR3 in DNA: TGCGCCAGCAGCCAAGAGGGGGCGTACAATGAGCAGTTCTTC.

This clonotype was counted many times. This chain uses TRBV18 with TRBJ1-5; the D gene is possibly TRBD1 (6 bases). V gave up 6 bases and J gave up 0 bases, with 12 bases separating them. Looked up from germline, CDR1 is KGHSH and CDR2 is LQKENI. This CDR3 is built from 15 residues. The CDR3 is CASSATGNSNQPQHF. The DNA for the CDR3 is TGTGCCAGCTCGGCTACAGGGAATAGCAATCAGCCCCAGCATTTT.

This clonotype was counted many times. The V call is TRBV3-1, the J call TRBJ2-5; D not resolved. The ends were cut back, 4 bases at V and 3 bases at J, with 15 bases in the middle. CDR3 length: 15 amino acids. Germline CDR1 and CDR2: LGHDT and YNNKEL (reference sequence). In nucleotides, the CDR3 is TGTGCCAGCAGCCCGATTCTGGGGTTCGAAGAGACCCAGTACTTC. Translated, it gives CASSPILGFEETQYF.

On this clonotype itself: A far larger clone is just one base off, so this is likely a read error. The chain joins TRBV20-1 to TRBJ2-1, with a tentative D call TRBD1 (6 bases). Gene TRBJ2-3 matches the end of the DNA better, so the J call may be wrong. Germline V gives CDR1 DFQATT, CDR2 SNEGSKA (reference sequence). CDR3 length: 14 amino acids. The CDR3 DNA reads TGCAGTGCTAGACAGGGGATCCGCACAGATTCGCAGTATTTT. Its protein is CSARQGIRTDSQYF.

This clonotype showed up many times. The V gene is TRBV19, the J gene TRBJ1-2, with D maybe TRBD1 (5 bases). From germline, CDR1 is LNHDA and CDR2 SQIVND (reference sequence). V lost 7 bases, J lost 2 bases, and 20 bases lay in between. CDR3 length: 16 residues. Here the CDR3 reads CASKVEGTIQNYGYTF. CDR3 coding DNA: TGTGCCAGTAAGGTCGAAGGGACGATACAAAACTATGGCTACACCTTC.

This clonotype was observed a few times. This chain joins TRBV6-1 and TRBJ1-3; D unresolved. This CDR3 is built from 15 residues. Germline CDR1 reads MNHNS; CDR2 reads SASEGT. V was shortened by 4 bases and J by 0 bases, with 10 bases between the two germline ends. CDR3 protein: CASSVMSDSGNTIYF. CDR3 sequence (DNA): TGTGCCAGCAGTGTAATGAGTGACTCTGGAAACACCATATATTTT.

This clonotype was recorded at least ten times. The V and J genes are TRBV28 and TRBJ2-7; no reliable D call. CDR1 MDHEN and CDR2 SYDVKM come from the germline V gene. Trimming shortened V by 2 bases and J by 4 bases, and 12 bases separated the two germline ends. This CDR3 has 14 residues. This CDR3 reads CASSLVALGYEQYF. CDR3 DNA sequence: TGTGCCAGCAGTTTAGTTGCCTTGGGGTACGAGCAGTACTTC.

This clonotype was recorded a few times. The V and J genes are TRBV19 and TRBJ2-5; no reliable D call. Looked up from germline, CDR1 is LNHDA and CDR2 is SQIVND (reference sequence). The CDR3 covers 12 residues. Trimming stripped 5 bases from V and 5 bases from J, with 9 bases between. The CDR3 DNA follows: TGTGCCAGTAGTTCGGCCTGGGAGACCCAGTACTTC. The encoded protein is CASSSAWETQYF. Combining the CDR3 with reference TRBV19 and TRBJ2-5 gives the whole variable domain DGGITQSPKYLFRKEGQNVTLSCEQNLNHDAMYWYRQDPGQGLRLIYYSQIVNDFQKGDIAEGYSVSREKKESFPLTVTSAQKNPTAFYLCASSSAWETQYFGPGTRLLVL.

This clonotype was counted a few times. The chain carries TRBV9 and TRBJ2-1, with 10 bases lining up with TRBD2. The V gene's germline CDR1 is SGDLS and CDR2 YYNGEE. V dropped 3 bases and J dropped 0; count of bases not matched to a gene: 9. The CDR3 length is 18 residues. The DNA of the CDR3 is TGTGCCAGCAGCGCCCCAGCGGGAGGGAGAAGCTCCTACAATGAGCAGTTCTTC. It translates to CASSAPAGGRSSYNEQFF. Full variable domain (missing parts from reference TRBV9 and TRBJ2-1): DSGVTQTPKHLITATGQRVTLRCSPRSGDLSVYWYQQSLDQGLQFLIQYYNGEERAKGNILERFSAQQFPDLHSELNLSSLELGDSALYFCASSAPAGGRSSYNEQFFGPGTRLTVL.

This clonotype was seen a few times. V and J are TRBV5-1 and TRBJ2-3; TRBD2 is a possible D gene (6 bases). The germline gives CDR1 SGHRS, CDR2 YFSETQ. The CDR3 totals 15 residues. Trimming cost V 2 bases and J 2 bases, with 12 bases left between them. CDR3 DNA sequence: TGCGCCAGCAGCTTAGTTGCGGGGACCACAGATACGCAGTATTTT. Translated, it gives CASSLVAGTTDTQYF.

This clonotype was detected ten times or more. The V gene is TRBV3-1, the J gene TRBJ1-1; no firm D call. V gave up 3 bases and J gave up 8 bases, with 7 bases separating them. This CDR3 is 11 amino acids long. Looked up from germline, CDR1 is LGHDT and CDR2 is YNNKEL (reference sequence). Here the CDR3 reads CASSHLLEAFF. The CDR3 DNA sequence: TGTGCCAGCAGCCACCTATTGGAAGCTTTCTTT.

This clonotype was counted a few times. The chain couples TRBV28 to TRBJ1-5; D is ambiguous. V was clipped by 2 bases and J by 0 bases, with 8 bases between them. Germline CDR1 and CDR2: MDHEN and SYDVKM. The CDR3 sequence is 15 residues long. CDR3 nucleotide sequence: TGTGCCAGCAGTTTACGTGGGCCTAGCAATCAGCCCCAGCATTTT. This codes for CASSLRGPSNQPQHF.

This clonotype was counted many times. This rearrangement joins TRBV30 to TRBJ2-7; TRBD2 agrees at 9 bases. Unmatched junction bases numbered 10, after V lost 4 bases and J lost 6 bases. There are 14 residues in the CDR3. Germline V gene sequence: CDR1 GTSNPN, CDR2 SVGIG (reference sequence). CDR3 nucleotides: TGTGCCTGGACGAGGGCGGGAGGGCTAGGCGAGCAGTACTTC. It translates to CAWTRAGGLGEQYF.

In its sample, this clonotype was seen many times. The V call is TRBV30, the J call TRBJ2-7; D is unresolved. CDR3 length: 11 residues. Germline V gene data show CDR1 as GTSNPN and CDR2 as SVGIG (reference sequence). Trimming pared 2 bases from V and 7 bases from J, leaving 9 bases between. The CDR3 DNA reads as TGTGCCTGGAGTAGGGCTAGAGAGCAGTACTTC. Amino acid sequence: CAWSRAREQYF. Combining the CDR3 with reference TRBV30 and TRBJ2-7 gives the whole variable domain SQTIHQWPATLVQPVGSPLSLECTVEGTSNPNLYWYRQAAGRGLQLLFYSVGIGQISSEVPQNLSASRPQDRQFILSSKKLLLSDSGFYLCAWSRAREQYFGPGTRLTVT.

This clonotype appeared many times. The chain carries TRBV12-3 or TRBV12-4 and TRBJ2-6; a weak D match, TRBD1 (7 bases). Trimming shortened V by 10 bases and J by 0 bases, and 19 bases separated the two germline ends. The CDR3 length is 17 residues. The CDR3, as DNA: TGTGCCATCCCAGGGGGGAGTCCAAGCTCTGGGGCCAACGTCCTGACTTTC. It specifies CAIPGGSPSSGANVLTF.

Many counts were recorded for this clonotype. The chain couples TRBV29-1 to TRBJ1-2; tentative D call: TRBD1 (6 bases). V was pared by 3 bases and J by 1 base, with 12 bases between. Germline CDR1 is SQVTM and CDR2 is ANQGSEA. The CDR3 runs 14 residues. In nucleotides, the CDR3 is TGCAGCGTTGATCCGACAGGAGATAACTATGGCTACACCTTC. It codes for CSVDPTGDNYGYTF.

This clonotype has ten or more counts. The chain carries TRBV6-1 and TRBJ2-1, with TRBD1 as a possible D gene (6 bases). The CDR3 has 19 amino acids. Trimming left V 5 bases short and J 0 bases short, with 23 bases between. Germline-derived CDR1 and CDR2 are MNHNS and SASEGT. The chain's CDR3 is CASSPRPTQGPNSYNEQFF. CDR3 DNA: TGTGCCAGCAGTCCCCGGCCGACCCAGGGGCCCAACTCCTACAATGAGCAGTTCTTC.

This clonotype showed up many times. The V gene is TRBV13, the J gene TRBJ2-3, with D perhaps matching TRBD2 (5 bases). The CDR3 totals 15 residues. Germline values: CDR1 PRHDT, CDR2 FYEKMQ (reference sequence). Trimming took off 8 bases at V and 5 bases at J, with 20 bases between the two ends. As DNA, the CDR3 is TGTGCCAGCTACCCGGCGGTTCCAAGCGGAGATACGCAGTATTTT. Its translation is CASYPAVPSGDTQYF.

Ten or more counts support this clonotype. The rearrangement links TRBV7-2 to TRBJ2-1; unclear D gene. Trimming took 4 bases from V and 12 from J, leaving 16 bases between them. Germline CDR1 is SGHTA and CDR2 is FQGNSA. This CDR3 has 13 residues. CDR3: CASSSTAQSAQFF. CDR3 sequence (DNA): TGTGCCAGCAGCTCGACCGCACAGTCTGCGCAGTTCTTC.

The table lists this clonotype with many counts. V and J are TRBV5-1 and TRBJ2-7; D ambiguous. This CDR3 spans 17 amino acids. From germline, CDR1 is SGHRS and CDR2 YFSETQ. Deletions cut 3 bases from V and 0 bases from J, with 19 bases between. The CDR3 spells CASSWGLFGQSSYEQYF. The DNA of the CDR3 is TGCGCCAGCAGCTGGGGTTTGTTCGGCCAGAGCTCCTACGAGCAGTACTTC.

The sample holds many counts of this clonotype. The chain links TRBV30 to TRBJ1-1; D is undetermined. CDR3 length: 8 residues. V lost 8 bases and J lost 11, with 9 bases in between. Germline CDR1 GTSNPN, CDR2 SVGIG (reference sequence). CDR3 amino acids: CAGRGAFF. The DNA for the CDR3 is TGTGCCGGGCGTGGGGCTTTCTTT.

The chain is built from TRBV19 and TRBJ1-4, with 11 bases fitting TRBD1. This CDR3 is built from 16 residues. The trim removed 10 bases at V and 4 bases at J, leaving 11 bases unmatched. Germline assignment: CDR1 LNHDA and CDR2 SQIVND (reference sequence). The DNA of the CDR3 is TGTGCCACTGGACAGGGGGCCAGGAGGAGTAATGAAAAACTGTTTTTT. Encoded protein: CATGQGARRSNEKLFF.

There are many counts of this clonotype. The V and J genes are TRBV5-1 and TRBJ1-4; D is unresolved. V was cut by 0 bases and J by 0 bases, with 9 bases left in between. Germline loops: CDR1 SGHRS, CDR2 YFSETQ. This CDR3 has 16 amino acids. CDR3 DNA: TGCGCCAGCAGCTTGGGGCAGAGACCAACTAATGAAAAACTGTTTTTT. Protein product: CASSLGQRPTNEKLFF.

Worth noting for this clonotype: A much larger clone differs from this one at a single base, so this may be a read error. The V gene is TRBV30, the J gene TRBJ1-1; TRBD1 might be the D (5 bases). Germline values: CDR1 GTSNPN, CDR2 SVGIG (reference sequence). The CDR3 length is 11 residues. In nucleotides, the CDR3 is TGTACCTGGACCGGGACCGATGAAGCTTTCTTT. Amino acids: CTWTGTDEAFF.

A remark on this clonotype: A much larger clone lies a single base off, so this may be a read error. The chain employs TRBV6-5 and TRBJ2-1, with D unclear. Germline lookup yields CDR1 MNHEY and CDR2 SVGAGI. This CDR3 is 12 amino acids long. Between the trimmed V and J ends, which lost 2 bases and 9 bases, there was a span of 8 bases. CDR3 bases: TGTGCCAGCAGTTACCTTCGGAGTGAGCAGTTCTTC. It is translated as CASSYLRSEQFF.

Details on this clonotype: This clone may be a read error of a much larger clone one base away. V and J are TRBV2 and TRBJ2-1; D possibly uses TRBD1 or TRBD2 (5 bases each). This CDR3 comprises 12 residues. V lost 7 bases and J lost 13, with 17 bases in between. Looked up from germline, CDR1 is SNHLY and CDR2 is FYNNEI. The CDR3 sequence: CASTGLQETQFF. Here the CDR3 DNA reads TGTGCCAGCACGGGGCTTCAAGAGACCCAGTTCTTC. The entire variable domain, with the rest obtained from reference TRBV2 and TRBJ2-1, is as follows: EPEVTQTPSHQVTQMGQEVILRCVPISNHLYFYWYRQILGQKVEFLVSFYNNEISEKSEIFDDQFSVERPDGSNFTLKIRSTKLEDSAMYFCASTGLQETQFFGPGTRLTVL.

This clonotype appeared a few times. CDR3 sequence (DNA): TGTGCCACCAGTGATTTATCACAGAACTATGGCTACACCTTC. This encodes CATSDLSQNYGYTF. The chain recombines TRBV24-1 with TRBJ1-2; D is uncertain. Germline V gene sequence: CDR1 KGHDR, CDR2 SFDVKD. V gave up 1 base and J gave up 2 bases, with 7 bases separating them. The CDR3 is made up of 14 amino acids.

The table lists this clonotype with a few counts. This chain uses TRBV5-1 with TRBJ2-1; TRBD2 aligns across 8 bases. The junction had 12 bases not matched to a gene; V was cut back by 4 bases and J by 0 bases. Germline V gene sequence: CDR1 SGHRS, CDR2 YFSETQ. The CDR3 sequence is 18 residues long. This CDR3 is CASSRGLASTDSYNEQFF. The CDR3 region has the DNA TGCGCCAGCAGCCGAGGACTAGCTTCCACTGACTCCTACAATGAGCAGTTCTTC.